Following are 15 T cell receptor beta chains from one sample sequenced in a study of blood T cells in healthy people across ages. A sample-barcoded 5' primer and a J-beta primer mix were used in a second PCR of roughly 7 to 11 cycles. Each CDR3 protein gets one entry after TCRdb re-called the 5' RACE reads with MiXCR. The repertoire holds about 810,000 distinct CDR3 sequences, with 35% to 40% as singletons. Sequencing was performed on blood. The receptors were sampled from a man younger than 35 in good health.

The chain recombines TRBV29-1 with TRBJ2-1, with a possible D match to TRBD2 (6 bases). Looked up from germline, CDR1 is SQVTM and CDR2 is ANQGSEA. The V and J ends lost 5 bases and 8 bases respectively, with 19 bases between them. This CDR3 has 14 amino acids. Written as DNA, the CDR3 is TGCAGCGTTCCCCCGGGGGACTCCAACGATGAGCAGTTCTTC. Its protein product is CSVPPGDSNDEQFF.

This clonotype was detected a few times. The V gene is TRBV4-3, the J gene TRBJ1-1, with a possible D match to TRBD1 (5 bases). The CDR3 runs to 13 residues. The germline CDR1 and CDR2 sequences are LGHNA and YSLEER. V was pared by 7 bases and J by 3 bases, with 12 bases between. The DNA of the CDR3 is TGCGCCAGCACCTACGGGGGGGACACTGAAGCTTTCTTT. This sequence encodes CASTYGGDTEAFF.

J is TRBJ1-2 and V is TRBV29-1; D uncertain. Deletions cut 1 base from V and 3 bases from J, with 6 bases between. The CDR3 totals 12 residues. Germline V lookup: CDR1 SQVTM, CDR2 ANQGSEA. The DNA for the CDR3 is TGCAGCGTTGAAGTCAGAGACTATGGCTACACCTTC. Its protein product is CSVEVRDYGYTF.

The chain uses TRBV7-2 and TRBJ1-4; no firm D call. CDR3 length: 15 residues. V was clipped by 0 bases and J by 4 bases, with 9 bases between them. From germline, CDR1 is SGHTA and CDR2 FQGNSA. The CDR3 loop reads CASSLAALNNEKLFF. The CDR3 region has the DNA TGTGCCAGCAGCTTAGCGGCACTCAATAATGAAAAACTGTTTTTT. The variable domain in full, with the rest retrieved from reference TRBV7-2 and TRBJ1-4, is GAGVSQSPSNKVTEKGKDVELRCDPISGHTALYWYRQSLGQGLEFLIYFQGNSAPDKSGLPSDRFSAERTGGSVSTLTIQRTQQEDSAVYLCASSLAALNNEKLFFGSGTQLSVL.

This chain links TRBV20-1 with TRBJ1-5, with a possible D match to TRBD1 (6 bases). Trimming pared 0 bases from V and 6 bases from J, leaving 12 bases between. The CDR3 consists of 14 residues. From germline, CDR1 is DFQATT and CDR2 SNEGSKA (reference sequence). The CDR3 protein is CSARDVATGQPQHF. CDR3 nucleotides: TGCAGTGCTAGAGATGTGGCGACAGGTCAGCCCCAGCATTTT.

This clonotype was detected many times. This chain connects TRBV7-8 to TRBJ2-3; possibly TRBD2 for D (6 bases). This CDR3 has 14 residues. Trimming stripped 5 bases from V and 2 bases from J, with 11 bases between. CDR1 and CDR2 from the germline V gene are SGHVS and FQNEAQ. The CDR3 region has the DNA TGTGCCAGCAGCCCCCGGGACTTCACAGATACGCAGTATTTT. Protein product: CASSPRDFTDTQYF.

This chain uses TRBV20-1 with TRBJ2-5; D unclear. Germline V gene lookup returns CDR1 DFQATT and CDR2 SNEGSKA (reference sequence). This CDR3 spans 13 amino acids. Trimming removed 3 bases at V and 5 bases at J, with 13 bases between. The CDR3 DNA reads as TGCAGTGCTAGCGAGGTAACCAGGGAGACCCAGTACTTC. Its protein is CSASEVTRETQYF.

The CDR3 nucleotides read TGTGCCAGCAGCCCCCGGCGACAGGGACAAGAGACCCAGTACTTC. This gives the protein CASSPRRQGQETQYF. The gene calls are TRBV5-5 and TRBJ2-5, with 7 bases fitting TRBD1. The CDR3 consists of 15 residues. V trimming: 4 bases; J trimming: 2 bases; junction bases outside the gene matches: 8. The germline V gene has CDR1 SGHKS and CDR2 YYEKEE (reference sequence).

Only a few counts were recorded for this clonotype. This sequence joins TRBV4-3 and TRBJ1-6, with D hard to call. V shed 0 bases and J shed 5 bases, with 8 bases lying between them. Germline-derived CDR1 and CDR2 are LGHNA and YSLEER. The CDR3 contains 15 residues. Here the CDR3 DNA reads TGCGCCAGCAGCCAAGACCGGTTCGATAATTCACCCCTCCACTTT. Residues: CASSQDRFDNSPLHF.

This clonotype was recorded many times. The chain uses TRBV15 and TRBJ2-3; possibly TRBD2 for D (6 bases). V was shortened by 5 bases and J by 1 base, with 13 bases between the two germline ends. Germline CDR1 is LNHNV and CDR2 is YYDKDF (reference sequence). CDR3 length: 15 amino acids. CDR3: CATSPRLDGTDTQYF. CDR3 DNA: TGTGCCACCAGCCCCCGACTAGACGGCACAGATACGCAGTATTTT.

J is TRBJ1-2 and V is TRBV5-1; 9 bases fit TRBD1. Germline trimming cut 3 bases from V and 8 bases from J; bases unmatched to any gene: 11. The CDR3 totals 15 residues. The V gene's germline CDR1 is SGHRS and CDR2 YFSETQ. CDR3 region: CASSSQGAEFNGYTF. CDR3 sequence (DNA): TGCGCCAGCAGCTCACAGGGGGCGGAATTCAACGGCTACACCTTC. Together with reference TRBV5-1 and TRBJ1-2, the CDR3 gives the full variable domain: KAGVTQTPRYLIKTRGQQVTLSCSPISGHRSVSWYQQTPGQGLQFLFEYFSETQRNKGNFPGRFSGRQFSNSRSEMNVSTLELGDSALYLCASSSQGAEFNGYTFGSGTRLTVV.

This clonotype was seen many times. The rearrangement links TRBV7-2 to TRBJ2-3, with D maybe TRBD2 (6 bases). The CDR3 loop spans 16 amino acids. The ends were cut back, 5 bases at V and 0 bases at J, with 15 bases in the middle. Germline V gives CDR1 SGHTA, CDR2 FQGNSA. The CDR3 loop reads CASSRDSGSSTDTQYF. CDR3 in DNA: TGTGCCAGCAGCCGAGACAGCGGGTCTAGCACAGATACGCAGTATTTT. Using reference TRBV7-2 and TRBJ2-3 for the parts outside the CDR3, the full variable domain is GAGVSQSPSNKVTEKGKDVELRCDPISGHTALYWYRQSLGQGLEFLIYFQGNSAPDKSGLPSDRFSAERTGGSVSTLTIQRTQQEDSAVYLCASSRDSGSSTDTQYFGPGTRLTVL.

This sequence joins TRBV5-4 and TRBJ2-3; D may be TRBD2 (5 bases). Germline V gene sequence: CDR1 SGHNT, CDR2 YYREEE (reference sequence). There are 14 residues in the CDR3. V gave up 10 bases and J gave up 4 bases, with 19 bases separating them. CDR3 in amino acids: CAGTTSGLPDTQYF. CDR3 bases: TGTGCCGGCACAACCAGCGGTCTACCAGATACGCAGTATTTT.

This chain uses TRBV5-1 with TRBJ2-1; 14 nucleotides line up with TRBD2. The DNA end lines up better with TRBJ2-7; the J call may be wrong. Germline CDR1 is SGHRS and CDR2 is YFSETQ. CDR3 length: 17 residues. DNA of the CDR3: TGCGCCAGCAGCTTTATGGGACTAGCGGGAGTCTACAATGAGCAGTACTTC. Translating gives CASSFMGLAGVYNEQYF.

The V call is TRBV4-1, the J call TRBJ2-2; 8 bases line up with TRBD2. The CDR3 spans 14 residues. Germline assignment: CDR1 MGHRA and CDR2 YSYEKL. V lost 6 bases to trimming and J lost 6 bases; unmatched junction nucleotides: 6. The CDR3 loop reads CASSPGLDSGELFF. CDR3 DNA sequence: TGCGCCAGCAGTCCGGGACTAGACTCCGGGGAGCTGTTTTTT.